These 13 T cell receptor beta chains originate from one sample sequenced in a study of T cells in Graves' hyperthyroidism and ophthalmopathy. It was RNA transcripts that yielded the amplified TCR beta CDR3 regions. TCR CDR3 regions were first amplified by RT-PCR with HTBI primers. TCRdb recomputed calls from the multiplex PCR reads with MiXCR, one row per CDR3 protein. The sample carries fewer than 700,000 distinct CDR3 sequences, around 16% recorded once. The sequencing sample was made of blood. Receptors were obtained from a woman between 25 and 40 years old with Graves' hyperthyroidism.

In its sample, this clonotype was seen many times. The V and J genes are TRBV2 and TRBJ2-2, with TRBD2 matching 8 bases. Trimming took 9 bases from V and 6 from J; bases not matched to a gene: 12. The CDR3 length is 15 residues. CDR1 SNHLY and CDR2 FYNNEI come from the germline V gene. CDR3 sequence reads: CASGTLPAGAGELFF. The CDR3 coding sequence is TGTGCCAGTGGGACATTGCCAGCGGGAGCCGGGGAGCTGTTTTTT.

The chain couples TRBV25-1 to TRBJ1-3; the D gene is possibly TRBD1 (5 bases). The V end was cut by 1 base, the J end by 0 bases, with 10 bases between. CDR3 length: 16 residues. The germline CDR1 and CDR2 sequences are MGHDK and SYGVNS. CDR3 nucleotide sequence: TGTGCCAGCAGTGAATTAGGGGATAACTCTGGAAACACCATATATTTT. Translated: CASSELGDNSGNTIYF.

The CDR3 loop reads CASSYRGPGTGELFF. The DNA for the CDR3 is TGTGCCAGCAGTTACAGGGGGCCGGGCACCGGGGAGCTGTTTTTT. V and J are TRBV6-2 or TRBV6-3 and TRBJ2-2; 7 bases map to TRBD1. J gave up 4 bases and V 2 bases, and 4 bases lay outside the gene matches. CDR1 MNHEY and CDR2 SVGEGT come from the germline V gene. The CDR3 extends over 15 amino acids.

There are a few counts of this clonotype. The chain employs TRBV30 and TRBJ2-5; D call uncertain. The CDR3 totals 13 residues. V lost 2 bases, J lost 1 base, and 8 bases lay in between. Germline V lookup: CDR1 GTSNPN, CDR2 SVGIG (reference sequence). CDR3 in amino acids: CAWSTNPQETQYF. The CDR3 bases are TGTGCCTGGAGTACGAACCCCCAAGAGACCCAGTACTTC.

The chain recombines TRBV6-5 with TRBJ1-1; D remains unclear. The CDR3 loop spans 15 amino acids. V lost 7 bases and J lost 1, with 16 bases in between. Germline V lookup: CDR1 MNHEY, CDR2 SVGAGI. CDR3 bases: TGTGCCAGCAATCTGGGAAAGGGTGGGAACACTGAAGCTTTCTTT. As protein: CASNLGKGGNTEAFF.

This clonotype was seen repeatedly, ten times or more. J is TRBJ2-5 and V is TRBV28, with 12 bases lining up with TRBD2. Germline values: CDR1 MDHEN, CDR2 SYDVKM. V lost 5 bases, J lost 6 bases, and 7 bases stayed unmatched. CDR3 length equals 15 residues. CDR3 bases: TGTGCCAGCAGTCCCCGACTAGCGGGAGTGAAGACCCAGTACTTC. Translation gives CASSPRLAGVKTQYF. The whole variable domain, remainder taken from reference TRBV28 and TRBJ2-5, is DVKVTQSSRYLVKRTGEKVFLECVQDMDHENMFWYRQDPGLGLRLIYFSYDVKMKEKGDIPEGYSVSREKKERFSLILESASTNQTSMYLCASSPRLAGVKTQYFGPGTRLLVL.

About this clonotype: Relative to the germline gene, one junction end is altered; a read error may explain this. The chain recombines TRBV4-3 with TRBJ2-1; D ambiguous. Germline CDR1 LGHNA, CDR2 YSLEER. This CDR3 is built from 15 residues. DNA for the CDR3: TGCGCCAGCAGGCAAGAAGGTTCCCCTTACAATGAGCAGTTCTTC. Residues: CASRQEGSPYNEQFF.

This clonotype came up many times. CDR3 region: CASSLDNTEAFF. For the CDR3, the DNA is TGTGCCAGCAGCTTGGACAACACTGAAGCTTTCTTT. This chain links TRBV11-2 with TRBJ1-1, with no clear D. With 3 bases removed from V and 2 bases from J, the gap between germline ends came to 4 bases. Looked up from germline, CDR1 is SGHAT and CDR2 is FQNNGV. This CDR3 region has 12 residues.

This clonotype was seen at least ten times. The CDR3 DNA reads as TGCAGTGCTCTCACAACCGAGACAGGGTCCTACAATGAGCAGTTCTTC. It is translated as CSALTTETGSYNEQFF. V gene TRBV20-1 combines with J gene TRBJ2-1; TRBD1 aligns across 7 bases. The CDR3 has 16 amino acids. Looked up from germline, CDR1 is DFQATT and CDR2 is SNEGSKA (reference sequence). The V gene end was trimmed by 5 bases and the J gene end by 1 base; junction bases not matched to a gene: 11.

This clonotype was observed many times. J is TRBJ2-7 and V is TRBV30; 8 bases match TRBD1. Unmatched junction bases numbered 5, after V lost 5 bases and J lost 2 bases. The CDR3 sequence is 13 residues long. The germline CDR1 and CDR2 sequences are GTSNPN and SVGIG (reference sequence). Written as DNA, the CDR3 is TGTGCCTGGGAGACAGGGGCGGCCTACGAGCAGTACTTC. Its protein product is CAWETGAAYEQYF.

This clonotype was observed a few times. This chain links TRBV3-1 with TRBJ1-4; weak D call: TRBD1 (5 bases). The V gene's germline CDR1 is LGHDT and CDR2 YNNKEL (reference sequence). V gave up 4 bases and J gave up 6 bases, with 12 bases separating them. CDR3 length equals 14 residues. CDR3 coding DNA: TGTGCCAGCAGCCGTATCGGAGGGGATGAAAAACTGTTTTTT. Translated: CASSRIGGDEKLFF.

This clonotype was picked up a small number of times. This rearrangement joins TRBV11-3 to TRBJ2-1; D ambiguous. Germline V gene sequence: CDR1 SGHNT, CDR2 YENEEA. V shed 2 bases and J shed 4 bases, with 6 bases lying between them. There are 13 residues in the CDR3. CDR3 residues: CASSLWRYNEQFF. The CDR3 DNA follows: TGTGCCAGCAGCTTATGGCGGTACAATGAGCAGTTCTTC.

This clonotype was seen repeatedly, ten times or more. The rearrangement uses TRBV2 and TRBJ1-5; D remains ambiguous. CDR3 length: 13 residues. Germline loops: CDR1 SNHLY, CDR2 FYNNEI. Trimming took 7 bases from V and 5 from J, leaving 12 bases between them. CDR3 protein: CASTGVRDQPQHF. The CDR3 DNA reads TGTGCCAGCACCGGAGTGAGGGATCAGCCCCAGCATTTT.